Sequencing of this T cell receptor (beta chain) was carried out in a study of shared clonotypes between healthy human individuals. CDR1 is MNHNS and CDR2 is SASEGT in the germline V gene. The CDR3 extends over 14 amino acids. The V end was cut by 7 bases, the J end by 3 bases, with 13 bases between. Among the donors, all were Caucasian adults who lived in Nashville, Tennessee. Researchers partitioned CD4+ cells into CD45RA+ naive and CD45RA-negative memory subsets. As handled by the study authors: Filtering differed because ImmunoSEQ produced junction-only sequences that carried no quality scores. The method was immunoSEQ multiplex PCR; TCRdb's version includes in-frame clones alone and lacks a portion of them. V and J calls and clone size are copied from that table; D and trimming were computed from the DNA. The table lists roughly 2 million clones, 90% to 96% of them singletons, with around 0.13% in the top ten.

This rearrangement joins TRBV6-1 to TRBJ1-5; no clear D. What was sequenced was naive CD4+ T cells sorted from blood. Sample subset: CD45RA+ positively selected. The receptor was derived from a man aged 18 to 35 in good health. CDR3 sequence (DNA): TGTGCCAGCATTGACTCATTTCTCAATCAGCCCCAGCATTTT. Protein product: CASIDSFLNQPQHF.